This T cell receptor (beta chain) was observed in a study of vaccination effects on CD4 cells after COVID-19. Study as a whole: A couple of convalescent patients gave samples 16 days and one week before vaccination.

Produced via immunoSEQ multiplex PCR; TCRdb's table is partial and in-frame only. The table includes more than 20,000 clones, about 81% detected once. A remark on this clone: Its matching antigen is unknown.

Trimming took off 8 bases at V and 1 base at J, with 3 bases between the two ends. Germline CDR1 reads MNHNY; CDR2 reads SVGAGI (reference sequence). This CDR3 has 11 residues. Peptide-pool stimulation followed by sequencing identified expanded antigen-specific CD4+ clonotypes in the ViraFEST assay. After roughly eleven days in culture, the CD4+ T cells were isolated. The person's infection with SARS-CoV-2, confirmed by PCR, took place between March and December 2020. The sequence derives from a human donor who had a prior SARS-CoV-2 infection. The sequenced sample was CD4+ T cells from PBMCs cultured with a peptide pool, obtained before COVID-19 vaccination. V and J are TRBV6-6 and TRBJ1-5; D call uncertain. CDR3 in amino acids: CASSSNQPQHF. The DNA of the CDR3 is TGTGCCAGCTCAAGCAATCAGCCCCAGCATTTT.